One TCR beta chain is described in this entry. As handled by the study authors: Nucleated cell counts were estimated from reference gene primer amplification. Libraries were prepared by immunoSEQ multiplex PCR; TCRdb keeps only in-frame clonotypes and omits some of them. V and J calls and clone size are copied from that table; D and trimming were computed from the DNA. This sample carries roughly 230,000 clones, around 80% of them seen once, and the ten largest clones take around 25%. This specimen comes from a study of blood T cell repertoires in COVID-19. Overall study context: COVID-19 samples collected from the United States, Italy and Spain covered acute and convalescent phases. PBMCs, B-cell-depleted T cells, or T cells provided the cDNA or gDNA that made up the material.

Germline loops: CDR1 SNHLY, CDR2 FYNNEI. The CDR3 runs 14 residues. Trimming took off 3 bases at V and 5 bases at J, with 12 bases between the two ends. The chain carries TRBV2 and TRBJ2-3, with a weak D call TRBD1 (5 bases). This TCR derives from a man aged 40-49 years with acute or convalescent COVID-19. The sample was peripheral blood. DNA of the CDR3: TGTGCCAGCAGTGACGGCCGAAGGGGAGATACGCAGTATTTT. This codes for CASSDGRRGDTQYF. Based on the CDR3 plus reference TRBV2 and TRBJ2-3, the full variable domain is EPEVTQTPSHQVTQMGQEVILRCVPISNHLYFYWYRQILGQKVEFLVSFYNNEISEKSEIFDDQFSVERPDGSNFTLKIRSTKLEDSAMYFCASSDGRRGDTQYFGPGTRLTVL.